These T cell receptor beta chains were read from a single sample in a study of cytomegalovirus exposure and HLA in healthy donors. The protocol was immunoSEQ multiplex PCR, while the TCRdb copy is restricted to in-frame clones and leaves out a portion. Of some 140,000 clones in the sample, 60% to 80% were seen once. The sequenced sample was PBMCs. Every receptor here comes from a man between 25 and 39 years old in good health and CMV-seronegative. Both conserved end residues are part of each CDR3. The D gene is left open where the match is weak. Expanded clones get a size class; other rows say once, few or many, or leave the size out.

j_call: TRBJ2-1
d_call: TRBD2
v_call: TRBV9
clone_size: .
cdr3_nt: TGTGCCAGCAGCGTAGAAGTAGCGGGAGGTGGGGAGCAGTTCTTC
cdr3_aa: CASSVEVAGGGEQFF

j_call: TRBJ2-1
d_call: .
v_call: TRBV5-1
clone_size: .
cdr3_nt: TGCGCCAGCAGCCCGGACAGCAGCTCCTACAATGAGCAGTTCTTC
cdr3_aa: CASSPDSSSYNEQFF

j_call: TRBJ2-7
d_call: TRBD2
v_call: TRBV5-1
clone_size: once
cdr3_nt: TGCGCCAGCAGCTTGGCACTAGCGGGAGTCGGCGAGCAGTACTTC
cdr3_aa: CASSLALAGVGEQYF

j_call: TRBJ2-7
d_call: TRBD2
v_call: TRBV10-3
clone_size: .
cdr3_nt: TGTGCCATCAGTGAGTTTGTGACTAGCGGGCTACCCTACGAGCAGTACTTC
cdr3_aa: CAISEFVTSGLPYEQYF

j_call: TRBJ1-1
d_call: TRBD1
v_call: TRBV27
clone_size: .
cdr3_nt: TGTGCCAGCAGTCTAAAACAGGGGCCGGTCACTGAAGCTTTCTTT
cdr3_aa: CASSLKQGPVTEAFF

j_call: TRBJ2-1
d_call: TRBD2
v_call: TRBV5-6
clone_size: .
cdr3_nt: TGTGCCAGCAGCTTGGGAGGGCCTAGCGGGAGAGGAGCTGAGCAGTTCTTC
cdr3_aa: CASSLGGPSGRGAEQFF

j_call: TRBJ1-5
d_call: .
v_call: TRBV28
clone_size: few
cdr3_nt: TGTGCCAGCAGTTTGCAGGGCCGGCAGCCCCAGCATTTT
cdr3_aa: CASSLQGRQPQHF

j_call: TRBJ2-1
d_call: .
v_call: TRBV2
clone_size: .
cdr3_nt: TGTGCCAGCAGCCTTACTAGTACCGATGAGCAGTTCTTC
cdr3_aa: CASSLTSTDEQFF

j_call: TRBJ1-2
d_call: TRBD1
v_call: TRBV5-6
clone_size: .
cdr3_nt: TGTGCCAGCAGCTCGGGGACAGCCCAAGACTACACCTTC
cdr3_aa: CASSSGTAQDYTF

j_call: TRBJ1-1
d_call: .
v_call: TRBV29-1
clone_size: .
cdr3_nt: TGCAGCGTTGAAGATCTAGGGGTAGCTTTCTTT
cdr3_aa: CSVEDLGVAFF